The rows below give T cell receptor beta chains drawn from one sample of a study of cytomegalovirus exposure and HLA in healthy donors. Some clones are missing from TCRdb's copy, which holds only in-frame ones; the method was immunoSEQ multiplex PCR. The table has under 200,000 clones, 75% to 90% seen once. The specimen was PBMCs. The origin of the receptors is a man aged 40-49 years in good health and CMV-seropositive. CDR3s include the opening cysteine and the closing phenylalanine or tryptophan. Each record gives: V gene, D gene, J gene, clone size, CDR3 DNA, CDR3 protein. A D gene is named only where the DNA matches it firmly. Clone size, where shown, is once, few, many, or a class for clones that have expanded.

V: TRBV30
D: -
J: TRBJ2-1
size: -
DNA: TGTGCCTGGAGCATGGGGGGCAATGAGCAGTTCTTC
CDR3: CAWSMGGNEQFF

V: TRBV4-2
D: -
J: TRBJ1-1
size: -
DNA: TGTGCCAGCAGCCAAGATCTTTCCAGGGTAACTGAAGCTTTCTTT
CDR3: CASSQDLSRVTEAFF

V: TRBV9
D: TRBD2
J: TRBJ2-7
size: -
DNA: TGTGCCAGCAGCGTAGCTAGCGGGGGCTACGAGCAGTACTTC
CDR3: CASSVASGGYEQYF

V: TRBV9
D: -
J: TRBJ1-6
size: -
DNA: TGTGCCAGCAGCGTAGGAGGACAGTCGAATTCACCCCTCCACTTT
CDR3: CASSVGGQSNSPLHF

V: TRBV5-1
D: -
J: TRBJ2-5
size: few
DNA: TGCGCCAGCAGCTTGGACCATCAGGGGGAGACCCAGTACTTC
CDR3: CASSLDHQGETQYF

V: TRBV7-6
D: -
J: TRBJ1-2
size: -
DNA: TGTGCCAGCAGCCATGACAGGCTGGGTGGCTACACCTTC
CDR3: CASSHDRLGGYTF

V: TRBV5-1
D: TRBD1
J: TRBJ2-7
size: -
DNA: TGCGCCAGCAGCTTTTCCACCGGACAGGGGGCTGTTACCTACGAGCAGTACTTC
CDR3: CASSFSTGQGAVTYEQYF

V: TRBV11-1
D: TRBD2
J: TRBJ2-1
size: -
DNA: TGTGCCAGCAGCAACCTAGCGGGGGGTTTCAATGAGCAGTTCTTC
CDR3: CASSNLAGGFNEQFF

V: TRBV5-4
D: TRBD1
J: TRBJ1-1
size: -
DNA: TGTGCCAGCAGCTTACCTGGGACAGGGGGCGCGGGCACTGAAGCTTTCTTT
CDR3: CASSLPGTGGAGTEAFF

V: TRBV19
D: -
J: TRBJ2-3
size: few
DNA: TGTGCCAGTAGTACGAGCTTGTACGCGCAGTATTTT
CDR3: CASSTSLYAQYF

V: TRBV9
D: TRBD1
J: TRBJ1-2
size: few
DNA: TGTGCCAGCAGTACCGGGACAGACTATTATGGCTACACCTTC
CDR3: CASSTGTDYYGYTF

V: TRBV21-1
D: -
J: TRBJ2-7
size: once
DNA: TGTGCCAGCAGCAGAAGGAGTGGAACAGGGGGTTTTTTCCCCTACGAGCAGTACTTC
CDR3: CASSRRSGTGGFFPYEQYF

V: TRBV6-5
D: -
J: TRBJ2-1
size: -
DNA: TGTGCCAGCAGTTACGTTGAGGACAATGAGCAGTTCTTC
CDR3: CASSYVEDNEQFF

V: TRBV19
D: TRBD1
J: TRBJ2-7
size: -
DNA: TGTGCCAGTAGTCCCCCAGGGGGCCCGGAGGGCTCCTACGAGCAGTACTTC
CDR3: CASSPPGGPEGSYEQYF

V: TRBV27
D: TRBD1
J: TRBJ2-7
size: once
DNA: TGTGCCAGCAGTTCCTACCCTCTCAGGGGGATGGCCTACGAGCAGTACTTC
CDR3: CASSSYPLRGMAYEQYF

V: TRBV5-1
D: -
J: TRBJ2-2
size: few
DNA: TGCGCCAGCAGCTTTGGAGTCACCCCCGGGGAGCTGTTTTTT
CDR3: CASSFGVTPGELFF

V: TRBV30
D: -
J: TRBJ1-4
size: -
DNA: TGTGCCGGGACGGGACCGGCGGGGAAACTGTTTTTT
CDR3: CAGTGPAGKLFF

V: TRBV6-1
D: -
J: TRBJ2-7
size: few
DNA: TGTGCCAGCAGTGTTACGGGTGGGTACGAGCAGTACTTC
CDR3: CASSVTGGYEQYF

V: TRBV30
D: -
J: TRBJ1-2
size: -
DNA: TGTGCCTACCGCGGACAGTTCTGGGCCTACACCTTC
CDR3: CAYRGQFWAYTF

V: TRBV7-2
D: TRBD1
J: TRBJ1-5
size: -
DNA: TGTGCCAGCAGCTTAGACAGGGGGACGATTCAGCCCCAGCATTTT
CDR3: CASSLDRGTIQPQHF

V: TRBV10-3
D: TRBD1
J: TRBJ1-4
size: -
DNA: TGTGCCATCAGGCCCCAGGGGGGTGAAAAACTGTTTTTT
CDR3: CAIRPQGGEKLFF

V: TRBV14
D: -
J: TRBJ1-1
size: -
DNA: TGTGCCAGCAGCCAAGGTGTGCGGAGTGAAGCTTTCTTT
CDR3: CASSQGVRSEAFF

V: TRBV7-2
D: TRBD1
J: TRBJ2-1
size: -
DNA: TGTGCCAGCAGCCGGACAGGGTTCAATGAGCAGTTCTTC
CDR3: CASSRTGFNEQFF

V: TRBV7-3
D: TRBD2
J: TRBJ2-2
size: -
DNA: TGTGCCAGCAGCTTTACTAGCGGGGGTATTCGAGGCACCGGGGAGCTGTTTTTT
CDR3: CASSFTSGGIRGTGELFF

V: TRBV27
D: TRBD1
J: TRBJ1-2
size: few
DNA: TGTGCCAGCAGTTTAGGGACAGGCAGCGAGTATGGCTACACCTTC
CDR3: CASSLGTGSEYGYTF